A selection of T cell receptor beta chains follows, all from one sample in a study of blood T cell repertoires in COVID-19. Measured with immunoSEQ multiplex PCR; TCRdb has only the in-frame clones, and not every one. The sample lists some 66,000 clones, approximately 90% occurring once. Material for sequencing was peripheral blood. The receptors were gathered from a human donor with active COVID-19. The donor label of this sample is uncertain. Both conserved end residues are part of each CDR3. The D gene is left open where the match is weak. Part of the rows lack a size; the others show once, few, many or a class for expanded clones.

TRBV30,-,TRBJ1-5,-,CAWSVRTVDSGNQPQHF,TGTGCCTGGAGTGTACGGACAGTTGATAGCGGCAATCAGCCCCAGCATTTT
TRBV12-3/TRBV12-4,-,TRBJ2-1,-,CASSLGGEQFF,TGTGCCAGCAGTTTGGGGGGTGAGCAGTTCTTC
TRBV5-6,-,TRBJ1-4,-,CASSLTGVNEKLFF,TGTGCCAGCAGTCTAACGGGGGTTAATGAAAAACTGTTTTTT
TRBV7-4,-,TRBJ2-7,-,CASSLGGSSHEQYF,TGTGCCAGCAGCTTAGGGGGCAGTTCCCACGAGCAGTACTTC
TRBV27,TRBD1,TRBJ2-7,-,CASSRTGASYEQYF,TGTGCCAGCAGCAGGACAGGGGCCTCCTACGAGCAGTACTTC
TRBV6-4,-,TRBJ2-1,-,CASSDETGGSYNEQFF,TGTGCCAGCAGTGACGAGACAGGAGGCTCCTACAATGAGCAGTTCTTC
TRBV7-9,-,TRBJ1-2,once,CASSSGVSYGYTF,TGTGCCAGCAGCTCAGGGGTTAGCTATGGCTACACCTTC
TRBV5-6,-,TRBJ2-1,-,CASSLVQGYNEQFF,TGTGCCAGCAGCTTGGTTCAGGGTTACAATGAGCAGTTCTTC
TRBV15,-,TRBJ2-1,-,CATSSRRDIASSYNEQFF,TGTGCCACCAGCAGCCGCCGGGACATAGCCTCTTCCTACAATGAGCAGTTCTTC
TRBV10-3,-,TRBJ1-6,few,CAIGGTIDSPLHF,TGTGCCATAGGGGGTACAATAGATTCACCCCTCCACTTT
TRBV11-2,TRBD2,TRBJ2-3,-,CASSLAGGPRTDTQYF,TGTGCCAGCAGCCTAGCGGGGGGGCCGAGGACAGATACGCAGTATTTT
TRBV3-1/TRBV3-2,-,TRBJ1-2,-,CASSQEQIYGYTF,TGTGCCAGCAGCCAGGAACAGATCTATGGCTACACCTTC
TRBV6-2/TRBV6-3,TRBD2,TRBJ2-4,-,CASSLSSGGGEYF,TGTGCCAGCAGTTTGTCTAGCGGGGGAGGCGAGTACTTC
TRBV27,TRBD2,TRBJ2-1,-,CASSSPTSLMAGEQFF,TGTGCCAGCAGTTCCCCGACTAGCTTGATGGCGGGTGAGCAGTTCTTC
TRBV29-1,-,TRBJ2-5,-,CSVEGRGVTQYF,TGCAGCGTTGAGGGCAGGGGGGTGACCCAGTACTTC
TRBV7-9,-,TRBJ2-2,-,CASSSSVRGSDTGELFF,TGTGCCAGCAGCTCATCGGTTCGGGGTTCCGACACCGGGGAGCTGTTTTTT
TRBV18,TRBD1,TRBJ2-3,-,CASSPLPDRGNGDTQYF,TGTGCCAGCTCACCACTCCCGGACAGGGGTAACGGGGATACGCAGTATTTT